The present entry profiles one T cell receptor beta chain with its context. What it binds is not known. Between the trimmed V and J ends, which lost 4 bases and 2 bases, there was a span of 16 bases. Germline CDR1 and CDR2: SGHDT and YYEEEE. The CDR3 loop spans 16 amino acids. A multiplex PCR was run with 60 Vbeta primers and 13 Jbeta primers. The assay was immunoSEQ multiplex PCR, and TCRdb's table has in-frame clones only and misses some. The repertoire includes some 130,000 clones, 80% to 85% of them detected once, and approximately 1% sits in the top ten. The data were obtained in a study of cytomegalovirus exposure and HLA in healthy donors. General observations from the study: Reported findings show TCR beta sequences accurately forecast HLA-A and HLA-B alleles in most subjects.

The sample taken for sequencing was PBMCs. The V call is TRBV5-6, the J call TRBJ1-5; D may be TRBD1 (6 bases). This receptor was taken from a human donor in good health. The CDR3 DNA is TGTGCCAGCAGCCTAACGGTTAACAGGGGCAATCAGCCCCAGCATTTT. It is translated as CASSLTVNRGNQPQHF.